The following is a T cell receptor beta chain sequence with its context. Authors' processing steps: Reference gene primer amplification gave estimated nucleated cell counts. The protocol was immunoSEQ multiplex PCR, while the TCRdb copy is restricted to in-frame clones and leaves out a portion. D and trimming were read from the DNA, whereas the V and J calls and clone size are those reported in that table. This table has about 320,000 clones, 80% to 90% appearing once. These data belong to a study of blood T cell repertoires in COVID-19. Study in general: Sites across the United States, Italy and Spain contributed samples from acute and convalescent COVID-19.

CDR3 length: 15 amino acids. The V segment lost 5 bases and the J segment 4 bases; nucleotides outside the gene matches: 8. Germline V gives CDR1 MRHNA, CDR2 SNTAGT. The chain uses TRBV6-4 and TRBJ2-3, with 8 positions matching TRBD2. Sequencing was carried out using peripheral blood. The receptor was derived from a woman aged 50 to 60 with acute or convalescent COVID-19. CDR3 sequence: CASSPGTRGSDTQYF. The CDR3 DNA sequence: TGTGCCAGCAGTCCCGGGACTAGGGGCTCAGATACGCAGTATTTT.